The present T cell receptor beta chain was sequenced within a study of blood T cell repertoires in COVID-19. Study at large: Acute-phase and convalescent COVID-19 samples originated in the United States, Italy and Spain. PBMCs, B-cell-depleted T cells, or T cells provided the cDNA or gDNA that made up the material.

The CDR3 is 17 amino acids. CDR1 SGHRS and CDR2 YFSETQ come from the germline V gene. The junction had 14 bases not matched to a gene; V was cut back by 3 bases and J by 4 bases. The Seattle patients, enrolled during active infection, were followed longitudinally. As originally analysed: Amplifying reference gene primers gave estimates of nucleated cell counts. Sequencing used immunoSEQ multiplex PCR; TCRdb keeps in-frame clones, though not all of them. V and J calls and clone size follow that table, whereas D and trimming were derived from the DNA. The sample has tens of thousands of clones, around 85% seen once.

This sequence originates from a woman of 80 years or more with COVID-19, enrolled during active disease. This chain connects TRBV5-1 to TRBJ1-2, with TRBD1 matching 8 bases. The sample comprised peripheral blood. The CDR3 region has the DNA TGCGCCAGCAGCTCCACCCCCTGGCAGGGGGCTACCTATGGCTACACCTTC. Its protein product is CASSSTPWQGATYGYTF.